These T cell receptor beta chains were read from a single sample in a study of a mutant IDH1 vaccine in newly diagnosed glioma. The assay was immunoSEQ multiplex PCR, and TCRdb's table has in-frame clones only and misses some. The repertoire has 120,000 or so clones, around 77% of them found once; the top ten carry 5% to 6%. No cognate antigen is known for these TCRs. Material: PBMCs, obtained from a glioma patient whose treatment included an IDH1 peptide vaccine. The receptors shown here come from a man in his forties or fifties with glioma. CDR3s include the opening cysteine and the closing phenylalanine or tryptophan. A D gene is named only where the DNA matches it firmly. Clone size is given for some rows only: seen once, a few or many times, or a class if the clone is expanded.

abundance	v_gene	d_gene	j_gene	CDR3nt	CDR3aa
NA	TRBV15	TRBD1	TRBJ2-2	TGTGCCACCAGCAGGGGGACAGAGGGCAGGGCCGGGGAGCTGTTTTTT	CATSRGTEGRAGELFF
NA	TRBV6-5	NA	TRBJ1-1	TGTGCCATCATGCCGGGGACTAACACTGAAGCTTTCTTT	CAIMPGTNTEAFF
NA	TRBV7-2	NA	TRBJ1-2	TGTGCCAGCAGCTTCAAGGCAGCCGCCTATGGCTACACCTTC	CASSFKAAAYGYTF
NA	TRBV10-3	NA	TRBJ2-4	TGTGCCATCAGTGAGAAAGGACGCCAAAACATTCAGTACTTC	CAISEKGRQNIQYF
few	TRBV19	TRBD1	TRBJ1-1	TGTGCCAGTAGGGGACAGGGGTGGGACACTGAAGCTTTCTTT	CASRGQGWDTEAFF
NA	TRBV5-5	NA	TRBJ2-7	TGTGCCAGCACCCTCATCTACGAGCAGTACTTC	CASTLIYEQYF
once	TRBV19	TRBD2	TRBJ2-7	TGTGCCAGTAGTTATACTAGCGGGGGCTCCTACGAGCAGTACTTC	CASSYTSGGSYEQYF
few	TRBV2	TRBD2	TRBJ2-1	TGTGCCAGCAGTCCGCGGTTAGCGGGGGGGTTTTGGAATGAGCAGTTCTTC	CASSPRLAGGFWNEQFF
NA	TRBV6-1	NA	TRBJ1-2	TGTGCCAGCAGTGCTGGGGTGGACTATGGCTACACCTTC	CASSAGVDYGYTF
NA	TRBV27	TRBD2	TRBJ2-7	TGTGCCAGCAGTTTATCTGGGGGTTCGGGGGGCGAGCAGTACTTC	CASSLSGGSGGEQYF
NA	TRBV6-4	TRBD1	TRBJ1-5	TGTGCCAGCAGTGACTGCGAGACAGGGTGGAAGGGGCCCCAGCATTTT	CASSDCETGWKGPQHF
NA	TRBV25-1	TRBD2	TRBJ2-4	TGTGCCAGCGGGACCCTAGCGGAGGCGAACATTCAGTACTTC	CASGTLAEANIQYF
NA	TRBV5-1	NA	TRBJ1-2	TGCGCCAGCAGCTTGCTGGCCTCCTATGGCTACACCTTC	CASSLLASYGYTF
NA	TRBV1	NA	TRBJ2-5	TGCACCAGCAGCCAACCTAGCGGGAGGGCCTGGGAGACCCAGTACTTC	CTSSQPSGRAWETQYF
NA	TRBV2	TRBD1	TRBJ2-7	TGTGCCATCCAGGACAGGGGGGCCTACGAGCAGTACTTC	CAIQDRGAYEQYF
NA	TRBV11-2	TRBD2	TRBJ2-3	TGTGCCAGCAGTCTAGCGGGAGGGGCCGGGAGCACAGATACGCAGTATTTT	CASSLAGGAGSTDTQYF
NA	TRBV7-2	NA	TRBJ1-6	TGTGCCAGCAGCCCGGGGCCCTATAATTCACCCCTCCACTTT	CASSPGPYNSPLHF
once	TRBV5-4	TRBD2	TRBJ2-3	TGTGCCAGCAGCTTCGCGGGAGGGGAGGCGGGCACAGATACGCAGTATTTT	CASSFAGGEAGTDTQYF
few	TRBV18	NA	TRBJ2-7	TGTGCCAGTATAGGGGGAAGGGGCTACGAGCAGTACTTC	CASIGGRGYEQYF
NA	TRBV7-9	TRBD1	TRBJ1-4	TGTGCCAGCAGCCTACAGGGGGCGGGTGAAAAACTGTTTTTT	CASSLQGAGEKLFF
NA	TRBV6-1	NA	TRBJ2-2	TGTGCCAGCAGCCCTCTGGGAACCGGGGAGCTGTTTTTT	CASSPLGTGELFF
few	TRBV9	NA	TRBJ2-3	TGTGCCAGCAGCCGGGACCCTGAGGGAGATACGCAGTATTTT	CASSRDPEGDTQYF
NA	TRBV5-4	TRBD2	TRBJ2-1	TGTGCCCTGGGGGGCGGGAGGGCCGAAGGGTACAATGAGCAGTTCTTC	CALGGGRAEGYNEQFF
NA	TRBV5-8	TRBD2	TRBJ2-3	TGTGCCAGCAGCCCAACCCCCAGACTAGCGGGAGTCTTGACAGATACGCAGTATTTT	CASSPTPRLAGVLTDTQYF
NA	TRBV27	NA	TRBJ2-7	TGTGCCAGCAGTTTATGGGGCACAGGGATGGACGAGCAGTACTTC	CASSLWGTGMDEQYF
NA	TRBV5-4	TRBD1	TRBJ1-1	TGTGCCAGCAGCTTGAAAGGTAGACAGGGGGATGAAGCTTTCTTT	CASSLKGRQGDEAFF
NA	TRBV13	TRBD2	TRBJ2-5	TGTGCCAGCAGCACGGGGACTAGCGGGATCCAAGAGACCCAGTACTTC	CASSTGTSGIQETQYF
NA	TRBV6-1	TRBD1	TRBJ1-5	TGTGCCAGCAGTGGGGATTGGGACAGGCGATCGCCCCAGCATTTT	CASSGDWDRRSPQHF
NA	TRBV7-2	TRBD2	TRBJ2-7	TGTGCCAGCAGCGAACGCGGGGGGGCTCGAGAGCAGTACTTC	CASSERGGAREQYF
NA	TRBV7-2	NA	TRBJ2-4	TGTGCCAGCAGCTTAGCGCCGGCCAAAAACATTCAGTACTTC	CASSLAPAKNIQYF
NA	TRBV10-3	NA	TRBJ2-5	TGTGCCATCAATTCGGGTGTTCGGGAGACCCAGTACTTC	CAINSGVRETQYF
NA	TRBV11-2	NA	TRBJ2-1	TGTGCCAGCAGCGTTTACAATGAGCAGTTCTTC	CASSVYNEQFF
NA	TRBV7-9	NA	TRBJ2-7	TGTGCCAGCAGCTTAGTTTCCTCCTACGAGCAGTACTTC	CASSLVSSYEQYF
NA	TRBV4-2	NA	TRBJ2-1	TGTGCCAGCAGCCAAGAAGGGGGGCTTCACTACAATGAGCAGTTCTTC	CASSQEGGLHYNEQFF
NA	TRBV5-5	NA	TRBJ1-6	TGTGCCAGCAGCTTGGGTCTCGGTGTATCCCTCCACTTT	CASSLGLGVSLHF
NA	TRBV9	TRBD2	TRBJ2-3	TGTGCCAGCAGCCTCCGGACTAGCGGGAGGGGGAGCACAGATACGCAGTATTTT	CASSLRTSGRGSTDTQYF
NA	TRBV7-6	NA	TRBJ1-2	TGTGCCAGCAGCCCTCCCGACTCTAACTATGGCTACACCTTC	CASSPPDSNYGYTF
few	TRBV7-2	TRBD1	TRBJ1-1	TGTGCCAGCACCGCCCTACCGGGACAGGGTGAAGCTTTCTTT	CASTALPGQGEAFF
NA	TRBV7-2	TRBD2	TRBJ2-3	TGTGCCAGCAGCACACCTGAGACCCTAGCGGGAGGGAGGACAGATACGCAGTATTTT	CASSTPETLAGGRTDTQYF
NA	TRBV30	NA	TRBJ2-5	TGTGCCTGTTACAGGGGAGGGGAGACCCAGTACTTC	CACYRGGETQYF
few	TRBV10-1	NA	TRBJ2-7	TGCGCCAGCAGTGAAATCCCCCGGGGCGAGCAGTACTTC	CASSEIPRGEQYF
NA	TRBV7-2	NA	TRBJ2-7	TGTGCCAGCAGCTTAGCGGCGAACGAGCAGTACTTC	CASSLAANEQYF
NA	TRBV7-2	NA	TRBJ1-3	TGTGCCAGCAGCTTAGAACGGGGACTCGGAAACACCATATATTTT	CASSLERGLGNTIYF
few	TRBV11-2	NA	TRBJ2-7	TGTGCCAGCAGCGAAGACGGCGAGCAGTACTTC	CASSEDGEQYF
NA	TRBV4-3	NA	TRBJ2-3	TGCGCCAGCAGCCAAGACAGGGAGGATACGCAGTATTTT	CASSQDREDTQYF
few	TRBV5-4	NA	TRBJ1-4	TGTGCCAGCAGCTTGCCGGGAATGGGGGAAAAACTGTTTTTT	CASSLPGMGEKLFF
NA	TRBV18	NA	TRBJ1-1	TGTGCCAGCTCACTTAAAAGGGACACTGAAGCTTTCTTT	CASSLKRDTEAFF
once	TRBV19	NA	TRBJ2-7	TGTGCCAGTAGTAAACTTCCGGGACGCTCCTACGAGCAGTACTTC	CASSKLPGRSYEQYF
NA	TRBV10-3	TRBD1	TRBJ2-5	TGTGCCATCAGTGCGCCGGGACAGGGGGAGACCCAGTACTTC	CAISAPGQGETQYF
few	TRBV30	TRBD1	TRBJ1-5	TGTGCCTGGAGCCGACAGGGGGCTCAGCCCCAGCATTTT	CAWSRQGAQPQHF
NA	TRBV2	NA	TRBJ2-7	TGTGCCAGCAGTGAATTGGGGGGATACTACGAGCAGTACTTC	CASSELGGYYEQYF
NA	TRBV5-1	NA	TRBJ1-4	TGCGCCAGCTCTAACCTTGGAACGGTTAATGAAAAACTGTTTTTT	CASSNLGTVNEKLFF
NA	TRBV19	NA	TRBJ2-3	TGTGCCAGTAGAGTTTCTACAGGGCTTACAAAGTATTTT	CASRVSTGLTKYF
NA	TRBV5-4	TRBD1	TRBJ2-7	TGTGCCAGCAGCCGTACGACAGGGGAGGTTTCCTACGAGCAGTACTTC	CASSRTTGEVSYEQYF
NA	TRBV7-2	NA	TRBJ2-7	TGTGCCAGCAGCTTAGTCCACGAGCAGTACTTC	CASSLVHEQYF
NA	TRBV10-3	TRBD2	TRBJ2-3	TGTGCCATCAGTGAGGGGACTAGCGTCTCAGATACGCAGTATTTT	CAISEGTSVSDTQYF
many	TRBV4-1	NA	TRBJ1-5	TGCGCCAGCAGCCAGAGACAGAATAGCAATCAGCCCCAGCATTTT	CASSQRQNSNQPQHF